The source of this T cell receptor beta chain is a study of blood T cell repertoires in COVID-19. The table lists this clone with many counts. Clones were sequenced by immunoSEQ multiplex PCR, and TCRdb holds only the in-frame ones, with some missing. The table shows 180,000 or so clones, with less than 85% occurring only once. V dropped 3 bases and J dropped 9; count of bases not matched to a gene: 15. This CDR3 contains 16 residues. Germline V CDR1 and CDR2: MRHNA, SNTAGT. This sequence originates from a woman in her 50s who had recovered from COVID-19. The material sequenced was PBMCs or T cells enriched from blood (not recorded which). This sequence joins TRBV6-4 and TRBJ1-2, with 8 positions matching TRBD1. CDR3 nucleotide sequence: TGTGCCAGCAGTGAGGGGCCGGGACAGGTTGTGTCGAGCTACACCTTC. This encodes CASSEGPGQVVSSYTF.